This T cell receptor (beta chain) was recovered during a study of neurological immune-mediated disorders. CDR1 is LGHNA and CDR2 is YNFKEQ in the germline V gene. The ends lost 2 bases at V and 6 bases at J; junction bases unmatched: 8. The CDR3 runs 16 residues. Synthesis of cDNA was carried out by template-switch 5'RACE. The reaction used 10-nucleotide random UMIs. Each CDR3 protein gets one entry after TCRdb re-called the 5' RACE reads with MiXCR. The data contain more than 35,000 distinct CDR3 sequences, around 6% of them seen just once; the ten biggest clones take up about 0.57%. The study drew its healthy controls from blood bank volunteers in Maryland, USA. CD4+ or CD8+ T cells at a count of some 900,000 served as input for the sorted libraries. Study outcomes and limitations: Subjects shared no identical expanded-clone CDR3 amino acid sequences, suggesting private TCR-beta repertoires in all groups.

In its sample, this clonotype was seen many times. Its matching antigen is unknown. The J gene is TRBJ2-1, the V gene TRBV4-2; 9 nucleotides line up with TRBD2. The sample consisted of CD4+ T cells from blood. The clonotype originates from a woman between 35 and 50 years old in good health. The CDR3 DNA follows: TGTGCCAGCAGCCAACCACAGGGGACTAGCAGCAATGAGCAGTTCTTC. Translating gives CASSQPQGTSSNEQFF.